This T cell receptor (beta chain) appears in the sequencing data of a study of CD8 T cells in ankylosing spondylitis. Study results and limitations: Researchers report that disease-linked clones proved CD8+ and relatively rare in peripheral blood. Reported data indicate significant enrichment of disease-linked clones within matched ankylosing spondylitis synovial fluid.

TCRdb passed the 5' RACE reads through MiXCR, listing each CDR3 protein once. The sample lists around 150,000 distinct CDR3 sequences; roughly 44% were seen once. As regards this clonotype: Its cognate antigen is unknown.

Trimming pared 5 bases from V and 1 base from J, leaving 8 bases between. The CDR3 has 14 residues. The sample comprised synovial fluid, either unsorted or a sorted T cell fraction (not recorded which). The sequence came from a male donor with ankylosing spondylitis. The V and J genes are TRBV12-3 or TRBV12-4 and TRBJ2-2, with D perhaps TRBD1 (5 bases). The CDR3 coding sequence is TGTGCCAGCAGTCTAGGGGAGAACACCGGGGAGCTGTTTTTT. Protein: CASSLGENTGELFF.